A selection of T cell receptor beta chains follows, all from one sample in a study of blood T cell repertoires in COVID-19. Sequenced by immunoSEQ multiplex PCR; TCRdb stores in-frame clones only, minus some. The sample shows 250,000 to 300,000 clones, around nine tenths of them seen only once. The sample consisted of peripheral blood. Receptors originate from a woman in her twenties or thirties with COVID-19, enrolled during active disease. The CDR3 runs from the conserved cysteine through the conserved F or W. The order of the fields is clone size, J gene, V gene, D gene, CDR3 protein, CDR3 DNA. The D gene is left open where the match is weak. Clone size appears in some rows only: once, few, many, or a class for an expanded clone.

once | TRBJ2-7 | TRBV19 | TRBD1 | CASSTTGTGELEQYF | TGTGCCAGTAGTACCACCGGGACAGGGGAGTTGGAGCAGTACTTC
once | TRBJ1-1 | TRBV6-4 | - | CASSELSFGGEAFF | TGTGCCAGCAGTGAGTTAAGTTTTGGCGGTGAAGCTTTCTTT
- | TRBJ1-2 | TRBV7-8 | - | CASSLSEEKGYTF | TGTGCCAGCAGCCTTAGCGAGGAAAAAGGCTACACCTTC
once | TRBJ2-2 | TRBV27 | TRBD2 | CASSASGRSNTGELFF | TGTGCCAGCAGTGCTAGCGGGAGGTCGAACACCGGGGAGCTGTTTTTT
- | TRBJ1-5 | TRBV28 | - | CASSLGTSTGNQPQHF | TGTGCCAGCAGTTTAGGGACTTCGACGGGCAATCAGCCCCAGCATTTT
- | TRBJ2-3 | TRBV19 | - | CASSRPTDTQYF | TGTGCCAGTAGTAGGCCCACAGATACGCAGTATTTT
- | TRBJ2-3 | TRBV9 | - | CASSVGTAADTQYF | TGTGCCAGCAGCGTAGGGACTGCAGCAGATACGCAGTATTTT
- | TRBJ2-2 | TRBV6-1 | - | CASSEAGDTGELFF | TGTGCCAGCAGTGAAGCGGGAGACACCGGGGAGCTGTTTTTT
- | TRBJ2-5 | TRBV19 | TRBD2 | CASSPASGVETQYF | TGTGCCAGTAGTCCCGCTAGCGGGGTAGAGACCCAGTACTTC
- | TRBJ2-2 | TRBV27 | TRBD1 | CASSFGTGGTGELFF | TGTGCCAGCAGTTTCGGGACAGGAGGGACCGGGGAGCTGTTTTTT
- | TRBJ2-7 | TRBV4-1 | - | CASSQGAGYPSPYEQYF | TGCGCCAGCAGCCAAGGGGCGGGATACCCAAGCCCCTACGAGCAGTACTTC
- | TRBJ2-2 | TRBV29-1 | TRBD1 | CSVEGTGVSGELFF | TGCAGCGTTGAAGGGACAGGGGTTTCCGGGGAGCTGTTTTTT
few | TRBJ1-1 | TRBV10-2 | - | CASSESLSGSGGEAFF | TGCGCCAGCAGTGAGTCGCTCTCAGGGTCGGGGGGCGAAGCTTTCTTT
once | TRBJ2-7 | TRBV10-1 | TRBD1 | CATARDRGGEQYF | TGCGCCACCGCCCGGGACAGGGGCGGAGAGCAGTACTTC
- | TRBJ2-1 | TRBV24-1 | - | CATSDPAGGQYNEQFF | TGTGCCACCAGTGATCCCGCCGGCGGCCAGTACAATGAGCAGTTCTTC
- | TRBJ1-1 | TRBV19 | - | CASRRTARSEAFF | TGTGCCTCCAGGAGGACCGCTAGATCTGAAGCTTTCTTT
- | TRBJ2-3 | TRBV18 | - | CASSLRETDTQYF | TGTGCCAGCTCACTCCGGGAAACCGATACGCAGTATTTT
- | TRBJ2-5 | TRBV7-7 | TRBD2 | CASSPAGIQETQYF | TGTGCTAGCAGTCCAGCGGGGATTCAAGAGACCCAGTACTTC
- | TRBJ2-2 | TRBV6-5 | - | CASSRVASGELFF | TGTGCCAGCAGCCGTGTAGCCAGCGGGGAGCTGTTTTTT
many | TRBJ2-5 | TRBV4-2 | - | CASSQDLRGETQYF | TGTGCCAGCAGCCAAGATTTACGGGGGGAGACCCAGTACTTC
- | TRBJ1-2 | TRBV30 | TRBD1 | CAWGGQNYGYTF | TGTGCCTGGGGGGGACAGAACTATGGCTACACCTTC
many | TRBJ2-2 | TRBV11-1 | TRBD1 | CASSRTGQGNTGELFF | TGTGCCAGCAGCCGAACCGGACAGGGAAACACCGGGGAGCTGTTTTTT
- | TRBJ2-1 | TRBV6-5 | - | CASSRRSGYNEQFF | TGTGCCAGCAGTCGAAGATCCGGCTACAATGAGCAGTTCTTC
- | TRBJ2-7 | TRBV29-1 | - | CSIGGGKVYEQYF | TGCAGCATTGGCGGCGGGAAAGTCTACGAGCAGTACTTC
- | TRBJ1-2 | TRBV28 | TRBD1 | CASSLPGQGYYGYTF | TGTGCCAGCAGTCTCCCGGGACAGGGATACTATGGCTACACCTTC
- | TRBJ1-3 | TRBV7-6 | - | CASRAGGPGNTIYF | TGTGCCAGCAGAGCGGGGGGGCCTGGAAACACCATATATTTT
few | TRBJ2-7 | TRBV2 | - | CASSEAERTRDEQYF | TGTGCCAGCAGTGAAGCGGAGCGCACTAGGGACGAGCAGTACTTC
- | TRBJ1-2 | TRBV2 | - | CASRGQGHGYTF | TGTGCCAGCAGAGGGCAGGGGCATGGCTACACCTTC
- | TRBJ2-7 | TRBV4-1 | TRBD2 | CASSQESAGAYEQYF | TGCGCCAGCAGCCAAGAGTCAGCGGGAGCCTACGAGCAGTACTTC
- | TRBJ1-4 | TRBV23-1 | TRBD1 | CASSYRGANEKLFF | TGCGCCAGCAGCTACAGGGGTGCTAATGAAAAACTGTTTTTT
- | TRBJ2-1 | TRBV7-3 | - | CASSLNSASDEQFF | TGTGCCAGCAGCTTAAATTCGGCTAGCGATGAGCAGTTCTTC
- | TRBJ1-6 | TRBV19 | - | CASSLSRNSPLHF | TGTGCCAGTAGTCTAAGTCGGAATTCACCCCTCCACTTT
- | TRBJ1-2 | TRBV28 | TRBD1 | CASSIQGDYGYTF | TGTGCCAGCAGCATACAGGGGGATTATGGCTACACCTTC
- | TRBJ2-7 | TRBV6-7 | TRBD2 | CASSYSRTSGSYEQYF | TGTGCCAGCAGTTACTCGAGGACTAGCGGGAGCTACGAGCAGTACTTC
- | TRBJ2-5 | TRBV7-6 | TRBD1 | CASSLPFGQVSWETQYF | TGTGCCAGCAGCTTACCCTTCGGACAGGTTTCGTGGGAGACCCAGTACTTC
few | TRBJ1-6 | TRBV7-3 | TRBD1 | CASSLTGGASPLHF | TGTGCCAGCAGCTTGACAGGGGGCGCTTCACCCCTCCACTTT
- | TRBJ2-5 | TRBV5-1 | TRBD2 | CASSFSGSGGETQYF | TGCGCCAGCAGCTTTAGCGGGAGCGGCGGCGAGACCCAGTACTTC
- | TRBJ1-2 | TRBV5-1 | TRBD1 | CASSLGQGSDGYTF | TGCGCCAGCAGCCTAGGACAGGGTTCGGATGGCTACACCTTC
- | TRBJ1-2 | TRBV5-6 | - | CASSLRGGSGYTF | TGTGCCAGCAGCCTGCGTGGGGGGAGCGGCTACACCTTC
- | TRBJ2-7 | TRBV7-7 | TRBD1 | CASSPGQGNNEQYF | TGTGCTAGCAGCCCCGGACAGGGCAACAACGAGCAGTACTTC
- | TRBJ2-2 | TRBV7-9 | TRBD2 | CASSSTGLAGGEYTGELFF | TGTGCCAGCAGCTCAACGGGACTAGCGGGAGGAGAGTACACCGGGGAGCTGTTTTTT
- | TRBJ1-2 | TRBV6-5 | - | CASSYSRGNYGYTF | TGTGCCAGCAGTTACTCAAGAGGTAACTATGGCTACACCTTC
- | TRBJ2-1 | TRBV19 | TRBD2 | CASSPGLAGGLLYNEQFF | TGTGCCAGTAGCCCGGGACTAGCGGGAGGGCTCCTCTACAATGAGCAGTTCTTC
- | TRBJ1-5 | TRBV19 | TRBD1 | CASNPLGQGANQPQHF | TGTGCCAGCAACCCCCTCGGACAGGGAGCGAACCAGCCCCAGCATTTT
few | TRBJ2-7 | TRBV7-2 | TRBD1 | CASSPPGGTGVGEQYF | TGTGCCAGCAGCCCCCCCGGCGGGACAGGGGTTGGCGAGCAGTACTTC
- | TRBJ2-1 | TRBV10-2 | TRBD2 | CASSGRLAVTNNEQFF | TGCGCCAGCAGTGGTCGGCTAGCGGTAACAAACAATGAGCAGTTCTTC
- | TRBJ1-1 | TRBV6-5 | TRBD1 | CASSWTGGNTEAFF | TGTGCCAGCAGTTGGACAGGGGGGAACACTGAAGCTTTCTTT
- | TRBJ2-7 | TRBV29-1 | TRBD1 | CSVSGTGEYEQYF | TGCAGCGTTTCAGGGACAGGGGAGTACGAGCAGTACTTC
once | TRBJ2-3 | TRBV2 | TRBD2 | CASSEGGGNVRTDTQYF | TGTGCCAGCAGTGAAGGGGGGGGTAACGTCCGCACAGATACGCAGTATTTT
- | TRBJ1-3 | TRBV23-1 | - | CASSQGAAVDTIYF | TGCGCCAGCAGCCAGGGCGCGGCGGTGGACACCATATATTTT
few | TRBJ1-1 | TRBV28 | TRBD1 | CASSLDRAAEAFF | TGTGCCAGCAGTTTGGACAGGGCGGCTGAAGCTTTCTTT
- | TRBJ2-5 | TRBV7-2 | - | CASSTQAQETQYF | TGTGCCAGCAGCACACAGGCTCAAGAGACCCAGTACTTC